Here is one T cell receptor beta chain with its context. This sample stems from a study of blood T cell repertoires in COVID-19. On the study more broadly: The United States, Italy and Spain supplied acute and convalescent COVID-19 samples.

Study processing details: The assay estimated nucleated cells by amplifying reference gene primers. Data came from immunoSEQ multiplex PCR; TCRdb stores just in-frame clones and leaves some out. From that table come the V and J calls and clone size; the DNA was used to work out D and trimming. In the table there are over 200,000 clones, roughly 88% of which are singletons. This CDR3 spans 15 amino acids. Trimming stripped 5 bases from V and 4 bases from J, with 17 bases between. Germline assignment: CDR1 LNHDA and CDR2 SQIVND (reference sequence). The sample was peripheral blood. The V and J genes are TRBV19 and TRBJ2-5, with D perhaps TRBD1 (7 bases). This sequence originates from a young man with active or convalescent COVID-19. CDR3 coding DNA: TGTGCCAGTAGTCGCGGGACATACAGGGGAGAGACCCAGTACTTC. It codes for CASSRGTYRGETQYF.